The 26 T cell receptor beta chains below come from one sample, sequenced in a study of neurological immune-mediated disorders. Documented time point: technical triplicate 1. TCRdb re-analysed the 5' RACE reads in MiXCR, keeping a single row per CDR3 protein. In the table there are tens of thousands of distinct CDR3 sequences, roughly 13% of which are singletons. The sample consisted of CD4+ T cells from blood. The receptor source for this set is a female donor with HTLV-1-associated myelopathy (HAM/TSP).

This clonotype ranks as medium-sized. The rearrangement joins TRBV5-1 to TRBJ2-1, with D unclear. Deletions cut 0 bases from V and 6 bases from J, with 13 bases between. The CDR3 extends over 15 amino acids. The germline V gene encodes CDR1 SGHRS and CDR2 YFSETQ. CDR3 sequence: CASSLEVGSRNEQFF. CDR3 coding DNA: TGCGCCAGCAGCTTGGAGGTGGGAAGCCGCAATGAGCAGTTCTTC. The full variable domain, with the rest looked up from reference TRBV5-1 and TRBJ2-1, is KAGVTQTPRYLIKTRGQQVTLSCSPISGHRSVSWYQQTPGQGLQFLFEYFSETQRNKGNFPGRFSGRQFSNSRSEMNVSTLELGDSALYLCASSLEVGSRNEQFFGPGTRLTVL.

For this clonotype: A junction boundary mismatches the germline segment, possibly from a read error. This rearrangement joins TRBV28 to TRBJ1-2; 10 nucleotides match TRBD1. This CDR3 region has 14 residues. Germline CDR1 and CDR2: MDHEN and SYDVKM. Written as DNA, the CDR3 is TGTGCCAGCAGAAGACAGGGGGCTCAATATGGATACACCTTC. Its protein product is CASRRQGAQYGYTF.

There are many counts of this clonotype. The genes are TRBV5-1 and TRBJ2-5; 7 bases are shared with TRBD2. J gave up 5 bases and V 0 bases, and 1 base lay outside the gene matches. The CDR3 has 13 residues. Germline CDR1 and CDR2: SGHRS and YFSETQ. The CDR3 region is CASSLVSGETQYF. The DNA for the CDR3 is TGCGCCAGCAGCTTGGTTAGCGGGGAGACCCAGTACTTC.

This clonotype was counted between two and nine times. This chain connects TRBV6-2 or TRBV6-3 to TRBJ2-7; TRBD1 aligns across 8 bases. Germline values: CDR1 MNHEY, CDR2 SVGEGT. This CDR3 has 19 residues. Trimming removed 5 bases from V and 0 bases from J; junction bases left unmatched: 18. DNA of the CDR3: TGTGCCAGCAGTCACGACCGGGACAGGCCCCTCTGGAGCTCCTACGAGCAGTACTTC. It specifies CASSHDRDRPLWSSYEQYF.

This clonotype has a count of ten or more. The chain employs TRBV27 and TRBJ1-6; D remains unclear. Germline CDR1 MNHEY, CDR2 SMNVEV (reference sequence). The CDR3 length is 14 residues. V lost 4 bases and J 7 bases, leaving 11 bases between the germline ends. The CDR3 sequence is CASSSLSVNSPLHF. CDR3 nucleotide sequence: TGTGCCAGCAGTTCCCTTTCAGTGAATTCACCCCTCCACTTT.

Here the CDR3 DNA reads TGTGCCACCAGTGAGTCTAGCGGGAACAATGAGCAGTTCTTC. It translates to CATSESSGNNEQFF. The genes are TRBV24-1 and TRBJ2-1, with 9 bases lining up with TRBD2. CDR3 size: 14 residues. CDR1 and CDR2 (germline): KGHDR, SFDVKD. The V gene end was trimmed by 4 bases and the J gene end by 5 bases; junction bases not matched to a gene: 2.

This clonotype was observed at least ten times. V usage is TRBV14 and J usage is TRBJ2-5; D not certain. The CDR3 is 14 amino acids. CDR1 and CDR2 (germline): SGHDN, FVKESK. V lost 4 bases and J lost 5, with 14 bases in between. The CDR3 sequence is CASSPGQKDETQYF. The CDR3 DNA reads TGTGCCAGCAGCCCCGGTCAGAAGGATGAGACCCAGTACTTC.

This clonotype was seen ten or more times. The rearrangement links TRBV5-1 to TRBJ2-5; D may be TRBD1 (6 bases). The germline V gene encodes CDR1 SGHRS and CDR2 YFSETQ. The V end lost 2 bases, the J end lost 4 bases, and 21 bases lay between the germline ends. This CDR3 spans 17 amino acids. DNA of the CDR3: TGCGCCAGCAGCTTCGATAATCGGGCAGGGGACGTAGAGACCCAGTACTTC. Encoded protein: CASSFDNRAGDVETQYF.

This clonotype was recorded many times. The rearrangement joins TRBV6-6 to TRBJ2-1, with 8 bases that match TRBD1. V lost 6 bases, J lost 3 bases, and 10 bases stayed unmatched. The CDR3 is made up of 16 amino acids. Germline CDR1 reads MNHNY; CDR2 reads SVGAGI (reference sequence). The CDR3 region is CASSSRGTGDYNEQFF. The CDR3 nucleotides are TGTGCCAGCAGCTCCCGTGGGACAGGAGACTACAATGAGCAGTTCTTC.

V gene TRBV20-1 combines with J gene TRBJ1-1, with D possibly matching TRBD1 (6 bases). The length of the CDR3 is 13 residues. The germline V gene encodes CDR1 DFQATT and CDR2 SNEGSKA (reference sequence). V was cut by 1 base and J by 5 bases, with 11 bases left in between. The CDR3 loop is CSARGQAGTEAFF. The CDR3 nucleotides are TGCAGTGCTAGAGGACAGGCGGGAACTGAAGCTTTCTTT.

Relative to its sample, this clonotype is medium-sized. This rearrangement joins TRBV6-5 to TRBJ2-1, with TRBD2 matching 9 bases. Germline V gene data show CDR1 as MNHEY and CDR2 as SVGAGI. The trim removed 2 bases at V and 7 bases at J, leaving 3 bases unmatched. The CDR3 sequence is 14 residues long. CDR3 sequence (DNA): TGTGCCAGCAGTTACGCGGGAGGGCCAAATGAGCAGTTCTTC. It specifies CASSYAGGPNEQFF.

The chain has TRBV20-1 and TRBJ2-7; 8 bases are a match to TRBD1. CDR3 length equals 16 residues. Germline CDR1 reads DFQATT; CDR2 reads SNEGSKA (reference sequence). The J segment lost 6 bases and the V segment lost 5 bases, leaving 18 bases of the junction unmatched. The DNA for the CDR3 is TGCAGTGCTTCCAGCCCTGACAGGGGCGGAGGGGGCGAGCAGTACTTC. It yields the protein CSASSPDRGGGGEQYF.

This clonotype was recorded many times. This sequence joins TRBV10-3 and TRBJ2-3, with 10 bases identical to TRBD1. CDR3 length equals 14 residues. Germline trimming cut 6 bases from V and 4 bases from J; bases unmatched to any gene: 4. Per the germline V gene, CDR1 is ENHRY and CDR2 is SYGVKD. For the CDR3, the DNA is TGTGCCATCAGGCCAGGACAGGGGGCAGATACGCAGTATTTT. Protein sequence: CAIRPGQGADTQYF.

This clonotype was recorded at least ten times. V gene TRBV5-4 combines with J gene TRBJ2-7, with 10 bases lining up with TRBD1. The CDR3 length is 14 residues. Per germline, CDR1 SGHNT and CDR2 YYREEE (reference sequence). The trim removed 4 bases at V and 3 bases at J, leaving 4 bases unmatched. CDR3 loop: CASSNRDRGYEQYF. The CDR3 DNA reads TGTGCCAGCAGCAACCGGGACAGGGGCTACGAGCAGTACTTC. The whole variable domain, remainder taken from reference TRBV5-4 and TRBJ2-7, is ETGVTQSPTHLIKTRGQQVTLRCSSQSGHNTVSWYQQALGQGPQFIFQYYREEENGRGNFPPRFSGLQFPNYSSELNVNALELDDSALYLCASSNRDRGYEQYFGPGTRLTVT.

This clonotype was counted ten times or more. This chain links TRBV5-1 with TRBJ2-5; TRBD1 matches 8 bases. V trimming: 1 base; J trimming: 2 bases; junction bases outside the gene matches: 1. The CDR3 sequence is 14 residues long. Per the germline V gene, CDR1 is SGHRS and CDR2 is YFSETQ. This CDR3 reads CASSLRQGQETQYF. The CDR3 coding sequence is TGCGCCAGCAGCTTGCGACAGGGGCAAGAGACCCAGTACTTC.

This clonotype has at least ten counts. CDR3 nucleotide sequence: TGTGCCAGCAGCCCGGGGGACTACAATGAGCAGTTCTTC. Residues: CASSPGDYNEQFF. V usage is TRBV7-8 and J usage is TRBJ2-1; D is possibly TRBD2 (6 bases). Germline V gene data show CDR1 as SGHVS and CDR2 as FQNEAQ. Trimming left V 5 bases short and J 3 bases short, with 8 bases between. CDR3 size: 13 residues. Based on the CDR3 plus reference TRBV7-8 and TRBJ2-1, the full variable domain is GAGVSQSPRYKVAKRGQDVALRCDPISGHVSLFWYQQALGQGPEFLTYFQNEAQLDKSGLPSDRFFAERPEGSVSTLKIQRTQQEDSAVYLCASSPGDYNEQFFGPGTRLTVL.

This clonotype came up many times. This chain links TRBV20-1 with TRBJ1-3; D possibly corresponds to TRBD1 (5 bases). Trimming cost V 6 bases and J 6 bases, with 18 bases left between them. The V gene's germline CDR1 is DFQATT and CDR2 SNEGSKA (reference sequence). The CDR3 runs to 14 residues. This CDR3 reads CSARGQQNINTIYF. In DNA, the CDR3 is TGCAGTGCGCGAGGACAACAGAATATAAACACCATATATTTT.

This clonotype was observed at least ten times. V and J are TRBV7-8 and TRBJ2-5; 8 positions match TRBD2. The germline gives CDR1 SGHVS, CDR2 FQNEAQ. This CDR3 is 16 amino acids long. The V gene end was trimmed by 5 bases and the J gene end by 4 bases; junction bases not matched to a gene: 12. CDR3 amino acids: CASSPGPGLAGETQYF. In nucleotides, the CDR3 is TGTGCCAGCAGCCCAGGGCCTGGGCTAGCGGGAGAGACCCAGTACTTC.

This clonotype is categorized as medium-sized. The chain carries TRBV20-1 and TRBJ2-7, with D possibly being TRBD1 (6 bases). V lost 0 bases to trimming and J lost 7 bases, with 10 bases between them. The CDR3 is 12 residues long. Germline V gene sequence: CDR1 DFQATT, CDR2 SNEGSKA (reference sequence). The CDR3, as DNA: TGCAGTGCTAGAGATCAGGGGACAGAGCAGTACTTC. Protein sequence: CSARDQGTEQYF.

The genes are TRBV5-1 and TRBJ2-1; TRBD2 matches 13 bases. CDR1 is SGHRS and CDR2 is YFSETQ in the germline V gene. The CDR3 loop spans 16 amino acids. After removal of 4 bases from V and 8 bases from J, the junction contained 9 bases not matched to a gene. The CDR3 loop reads CASSLVLAGGPDEQFF. DNA of the CDR3: TGCGCCAGCAGCCTGGTACTAGCGGGAGGGCCGGATGAGCAGTTCTTC.

At least ten counts were recorded for this clonotype. CDR3 coding DNA: TGTGCCATCAGTGAGTCCGTCGGACTAGCGGGAGGGCCCTACGAGCAGTACTTC. This gives the protein CAISESVGLAGGPYEQYF. The chain joins TRBV10-3 to TRBJ2-7; the match to TRBD2 covers 15 bases. The V gene end was trimmed by 0 bases and the J gene end by 2 bases; junction bases not matched to a gene: 5. CDR1 and CDR2 (germline): ENHRY, SYGVKD. The CDR3 contains 18 residues.

This clonotype was observed many times. This chain links TRBV5-1 with TRBJ2-1, with 10 bases lining up with TRBD2. The V and J ends lost 4 bases and 5 bases, in that order; junction bases with no gene match: 9. CDR3 length: 16 residues. Germline CDR1 SGHRS, CDR2 YFSETQ. CDR3 in amino acids: CASSPSSSGGHNEQFF. The CDR3 bases are TGCGCCAGCAGCCCATCCTCTAGCGGGGGACACAATGAGCAGTTCTTC.

This clonotype came up many times. The chain carries TRBV20-1 and TRBJ2-1; D could derive from TRBD1 or TRBD2 (5 bases each). V lost 5 bases, J lost 0 bases, and 20 bases lay in between. CDR1 is DFQATT, CDR2 SNEGSKA, per germline (reference sequence). The CDR3 loop spans 17 amino acids. The CDR3, as DNA: TGCAGTGCTCCTGAACAAGAGGGACGCTACTCCTACAATGAGCAGTTCTTC. It is translated as CSAPEQEGRYSYNEQFF.

This clonotype was seen many times. The CDR3 reads CASSLDGDTSTDTQYF. CDR3 sequence (DNA): TGTGCCAGCAGCTTAGATGGGGATACTAGCACAGATACGCAGTATTTT. The chain recombines TRBV7-6 with TRBJ2-3; D is ambiguous. In germline, CDR1 is SGHVS, CDR2 FNYEAQ. CDR3 size: 16 residues. V dropped 1 base and J dropped 0 bases, with 11 bases sitting between them.

This clonotype was seen at least ten times. The V gene is TRBV20-1, the J gene TRBJ2-3; D uncertain. Trimming left V 0 bases short and J 0 bases short, with 13 bases between. CDR1 is DFQATT, CDR2 SNEGSKA, per germline (reference sequence). This CDR3 region has 16 residues. The DNA for the CDR3 is TGCAGTGCTAGAGAAAGTAGACGGCAGAGCACAGATACGCAGTATTTT. It is translated as CSARESRRQSTDTQYF.

This clonotype is medium-sized within its sample. V and J are TRBV29-1 and TRBJ1-4, with D possibly being TRBD1 (6 bases). Trimming removed 4 bases at V and 3 bases at J, with 12 bases between. The CDR3 sequence is 14 residues long. Germline V gene data show CDR1 as SQVTM and CDR2 as ANQGSEA. In nucleotides, the CDR3 is TGCAGCGTTGCCCGTGGACAGTCTAATGAAAAACTGTTTTTT. This sequence encodes CSVARGQSNEKLFF.